This TCR beta chain was profiled in a study of blood T cell repertoires in COVID-19. Study context: Donors in the United States, Italy and Spain gave samples during acute or convalescent COVID-19.

Original methodology: Estimation of nucleated cell counts relied on the amplification of reference gene primers. The data were produced by immunoSEQ multiplex PCR, yet TCRdb's version contains in-frame clones alone and is incomplete. V and J calls and clone size are as listed in that table; D and trimming were resolved from the DNA. The sample includes 100,000 to 150,000 clones, roughly 84% seen only once; the top ten take about 4%. Germline V gene data show CDR1 as MDHEN and CDR2 as SYDVKM. Trimming took 10 bases from V and 7 from J, leaving 17 bases between them. This CDR3 has 14 residues. Recovery meant two consecutive negative NP/OP PCR tests, professional clearance, or resolved symptoms.

Material for sequencing was PBMCs or T cells enriched from blood (not recorded which). The gene calls are TRBV28 and TRBJ1-6; D is possibly TRBD1 (5 bases). This TCR was recovered from a woman in her twenties or thirties who had recovered from COVID-19. Here the CDR3 DNA reads TGTGCCATTGGGGCAGCCCGGGAGAATTCACCCCTCCACTTT. Amino acids: CAIGAARENSPLHF.